Listed below are T cell receptor beta chains from one sample, sequenced in a study of blood T cell repertoires in COVID-19. Clones were read by immunoSEQ multiplex PCR, and TCRdb kept only the in-frame ones, dropping some. This sample has around 78,000 clones, with roughly 90% found just once. The sequencing input was peripheral blood. Receptors originate from a man in his forties or fifties with active or convalescent COVID-19. Each CDR3 is given without its conserved first and last residue. Fields, in order: clone size, J gene, V gene, CDR3 protein. Size values are once, few and many counts, or a class for expanded clones, and some rows have none.

. | TRBJ1-1 | TRBV18 | ASSQQGGIVLAEAF
. | TRBJ2-2 | TRBV12-5 | ASAQGSRGELF
. | TRBJ2-7 | TRBV6-5 | ASSLGGPVYEQY
. | TRBJ2-7 | TRBV19 | ASSTIRDSVGGEQY
few | TRBJ2-7 | TRBV6-1 | ASSEALSEQY
. | TRBJ2-1 | TRBV7-2 | ASSFSGTTYNEQF
. | TRBJ2-7 | TRBV5-6 | ASSLVHPGGEQY
. | TRBJ1-6 | TRBV19 | ASSDRGQGNSPLH
. | TRBJ2-2 | TRBV9 | ASTREAGELF
. | TRBJ1-6 | TRBV28 | ASTLGTGGGNSPLH
. | TRBJ2-5 | TRBV10-1 | ASSESAGGQETQY
. | TRBJ2-7 | TRBV29-1 | SVGGRNYEQY
once | TRBJ1-5 | TRBV7-2 | ASSLGGGSNQPQH
. | TRBJ2-7 | TRBV5-1 | ASSGSLSSYEQY
. | TRBJ2-5 | TRBV3-1/TRBV3-2 | ASSPSSVAQY
few | TRBJ1-2 | TRBV10-3 | AISDLEGGGYGYT
. | TRBJ2-7 | TRBV9 | ASSPSSGGASRVEQY
. | TRBJ2-2 | TRBV5-6 | ASSRVMQNTGELF
. | TRBJ2-3 | TRBV1 | TSSQELLAGDAPDTQY
. | TRBJ1-2 | TRBV20-1 | SASLAGVTYGYT
. | TRBJ1-2 | TRBV5-1 | ASSWGQGVASSYGYT
. | TRBJ2-7 | TRBV30 | AWRTGGSWEQY
. | TRBJ2-2 | TRBV10-1 | ASSENLLSGELF
. | TRBJ2-3 | TRBV18 | ASSPGPGDGDTQY
. | TRBJ2-7 | TRBV7-8 | ASSFQGAKEEQY
few | TRBJ2-2 | TRBV9 | ASSAWTGEGGELF
. | TRBJ2-1 | TRBV30 | AWSLSGGPYNEQF
. | TRBJ1-2 | TRBV4-3 | ASAGDPNYGYT
. | TRBJ2-3 | TRBV12-3/TRBV12-4 | ASSRHNTDTQY
once | TRBJ2-2 | TRBV4-3 | ASSPGQRVGELF
few | TRBJ1-1 | TRBV6-5 | ASNLPGQTNTEAF
. | TRBJ2-1 | TRBV2 | ASSVAGGGYNEQF
. | TRBJ1-2 | TRBV29-1 | SPMGQGRAQSGGYT
once | TRBJ1-5 | TRBV3-1/TRBV3-2 | ASSQETGRNQPQH
few | TRBJ2-7 | TRBV4-3 | ASSQGLTGGSSYEQY
. | TRBJ2-3 | TRBV18 | ASSPLVLAQDTQY
. | TRBJ1-5 | TRBV7-2 | ASSLGSRVSNQPQH
. | TRBJ2-7 | TRBV7-2 | ASSLGQGGFYEQY
. | TRBJ2-7 | TRBV5-4 | ASSSTGTGSQY
. | TRBJ2-1 | TRBV13 | ASSLVGTSGLLNEQF
. | TRBJ2-7 | TRBV5-1 | ASSLELARVEGEQY
. | TRBJ2-1 | TRBV7-9 | ASSVTSGSWYNEQF
once | TRBJ2-1 | TRBV7-8 | ASTRGLADNEQF
. | TRBJ2-3 | TRBV6-1 | ASSEFVPQGAGDTQY
. | TRBJ2-5 | TRBV5-8 | ASSLGRGLQETQY
. | TRBJ2-3 | TRBV3-1/TRBV3-2 | ASSQNPTSTDTQY
. | TRBJ2-7 | TRBV7-2 | ASSLKPGQGFYEQY
. | TRBJ2-2 | TRBV9 | ASSVVGRNTGELF
. | TRBJ2-7 | TRBV7-2 | ASSQQYDRGEQY
. | TRBJ2-1 | TRBV11-3 | ASSPAGGRNEQF
. | TRBJ2-4 | TRBV29-1 | SVRQGFSKNIQY
once | TRBJ1-1 | TRBV10-2 | ASSDRGPDTEAF
. | TRBJ1-5 | TRBV7-2 | ASSPNTGVREPQH